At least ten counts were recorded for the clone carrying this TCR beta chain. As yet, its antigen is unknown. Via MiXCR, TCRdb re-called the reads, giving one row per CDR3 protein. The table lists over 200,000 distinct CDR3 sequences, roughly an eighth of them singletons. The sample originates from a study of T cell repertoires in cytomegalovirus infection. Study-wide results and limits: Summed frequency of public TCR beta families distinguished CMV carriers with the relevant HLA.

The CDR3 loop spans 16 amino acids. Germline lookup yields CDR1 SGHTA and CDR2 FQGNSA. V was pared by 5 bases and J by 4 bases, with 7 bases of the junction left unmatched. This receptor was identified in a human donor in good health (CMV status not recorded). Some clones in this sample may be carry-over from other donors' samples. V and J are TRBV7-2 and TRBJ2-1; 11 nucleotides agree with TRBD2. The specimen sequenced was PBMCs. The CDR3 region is CASSPEGTSGYNEQFF. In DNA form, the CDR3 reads TGTGCCAGCAGCCCAGAAGGGACTAGCGGATACAATGAGCAGTTCTTC.